This T cell receptor beta chain was identified during a study of CD8 T cells in Susac syndrome. The T cells that were sequenced for TCR beta were CD8+ and CD4+ cells from blood. Multiple sclerosis controls were treatment-naive patients with stable or active relapsing-remitting disease. CDR1 and CDR2 (germline): SGHVT, SQSDAQ. V lost 8 bases to trimming and J lost 2 bases; unmatched junction nucleotides: 14. This CDR3 spans 16 amino acids. It was with random hexamers that roughly 0.5 to 1 ug RNA was reverse transcribed. The CDR3 of TCR beta was amplified by immunoSEQ multiplex PCR across 54 Vbeta and 13 Jbeta. MiXCR, run by TCRdb on the immunoSEQ multiplex PCR reads, gives a single entry per CDR3 protein. The top ten clones hold approximately 0.2% of a sample with some 300,000 distinct CDR3 sequences, approximately 85% of them seen once.

The chain joins TRBV7-4 to TRBJ2-5; 7 bases are a match to TRBD1. The TCR originated in a human donor with multiple sclerosis. The sequencing input was CD8+ T cells from PBMCs. The CDR3 loop reads CASGRLVARGQETQYF. In nucleotides, the CDR3 is TGTGCCAGCGGTCGTTTAGTGGCCAGGGGGCAAGAGACCCAGTACTTC. The entire variable domain, with the rest obtained from reference TRBV7-4 and TRBJ2-5, is as follows: GAGVSQSPRYKVAKRGRDVALRCDSISGHVTLYWYRQTLGQGSEVLTYSQSDAQRDKSGRPSGRFSAERPERSVSTLKIQRTEQGDSAVYLCASGRLVARGQETQYFGPGTRLLVL.